A selection of T cell receptor beta chains follows, all from one sample in a study of blood T cell repertoires in COVID-19. Here immunoSEQ multiplex PCR was the method, and the copy in TCRdb shows in-frame clones only, minus some. Here the sample spans 180,000 or so clones, roughly 84% being singletons. The sequenced material came from peripheral blood. The source of these receptors is a person aged 70 to 80 with COVID-19, enrolled during active disease. CDR3s include the opening cysteine and the closing phenylalanine or tryptophan. The order of the fields is J gene, D gene, V gene, clone size, CDR3 DNA, CDR3 protein. A D gene is named only where the DNA matches it firmly. Expanded clones get a size class; other rows say once, few or many, or leave the size out.

TRBJ1-5	TRBD1	TRBV4-2	NA	TGTGCCAGCAGCCAAGATGGACAGGGGCATCAGCCCCAGCATTTT	CASSQDGQGHQPQHF
TRBJ2-1	NA	TRBV7-2	NA	TGTGCCAGCACCGAAACAGGGCTTTACAATGAGCAGTTCTTC	CASTETGLYNEQFF
TRBJ2-1	NA	TRBV25-1	NA	TGTGCCAGCAACCGCGGGGTAGGGGAGCAGTTCTTC	CASNRGVGEQFF
TRBJ1-2	TRBD1	TRBV3-1/TRBV3-2	NA	TGTGCCAGCAGCCAAGAACGGACAGGATTCCGTGGCTACACCTTC	CASSQERTGFRGYTF
TRBJ1-1	NA	TRBV2	NA	TGTGCCAGCAGTGACTTCAGGCAATACACTGAAGCTTTCTTT	CASSDFRQYTEAFF
TRBJ2-3	TRBD2	TRBV5-1	NA	TGCGCCAGCAGCTTGGGTCCTAGCGGGAGGAGCACAGATACGCAGTATTTT	CASSLGPSGRSTDTQYF
TRBJ1-1	TRBD1	TRBV7-9	NA	TGTGCCAGCAGCCCCGGACAGGGGAACACTGAAGCTTTCTTT	CASSPGQGNTEAFF
TRBJ2-7	TRBD1	TRBV29-1	NA	TGCAGCGTTGGTCTCACAGGGGGGAACGAGCAGTACTTC	CSVGLTGGNEQYF
TRBJ2-2	NA	TRBV4-3	once	TGCGCCAGCAGCCAAGACTGGCGGGGGCTTACCGGGGAGCTGTTTTTT	CASSQDWRGLTGELFF
TRBJ1-5	NA	TRBV19	NA	TGTGCCAGTAACAATATGGGGCAGGGACTCAATCAGCCCCAGCATTTT	CASNNMGQGLNQPQHF
TRBJ1-2	TRBD1	TRBV6-2/TRBV6-3	once	TGTGCCAGCAGTACCACAGGGGGCAGAGGCTACACCTTC	CASSTTGGRGYTF
TRBJ2-5	NA	TRBV24-1	NA	TGTGCCACCAGTGATCCCAGGGGGGCGGAGACCCAGTACTTC	CATSDPRGAETQYF
TRBJ2-5	NA	TRBV15	NA	TGTGCCACCAGCAAGCCCGGGACGGACAGTCCCCAGTACTTC	CATSKPGTDSPQYF
TRBJ1-6	NA	TRBV6-2/TRBV6-3	NA	TGTGCCAGCAGTTACGGACTCATTGTTAATTCACCCCTCCACTTT	CASSYGLIVNSPLHF
TRBJ1-3	NA	TRBV7-8	NA	TGTGCCAGCGGGCAGGGGTTTGGAAACACCATATATTTT	CASGQGFGNTIYF
TRBJ1-1	NA	TRBV21-1	NA	TGTGCCAGCAGCAAAGTTAAGGGGATTAGGGCTGAAGCTTTCTTT	CASSKVKGIRAEAFF
TRBJ1-4	TRBD1	TRBV9	NA	TGTGCCAGCAGCTATGGAAGTGCGGGACAGAATAATGAAAAACTGTTTTTT	CASSYGSAGQNNEKLFF
TRBJ1-4	TRBD1	TRBV9	NA	TGTGCCAGCAACCCTACCGGGACAGCTAATGAAAAACTGTTTTTT	CASNPTGTANEKLFF
TRBJ1-1	NA	TRBV29-1	NA	TGCAGCGTCGGAGTTATCGGCCTCTCTAGTAGCACTGAAGCTTTCTTT	CSVGVIGLSSSTEAFF
TRBJ2-3	TRBD2	TRBV28	NA	TGTGCCAGCAGGTTACGGGGGAGGGCAGATACGCAGTATTTT	CASRLRGRADTQYF
TRBJ1-1	TRBD1	TRBV6-6	NA	TGTGCCAGCATGTCGACAGGGATAGTGAACACTGAAGCTTTCTTT	CASMSTGIVNTEAFF
TRBJ2-7	TRBD1	TRBV7-2	NA	TGTGCCAGCAGCCTCAGACAGGGGAAGCAGTACTTC	CASSLRQGKQYF
TRBJ2-1	NA	TRBV7-2	NA	TGTGCCAGCAGCTTAGAAGGGAGCTCCTACAATGAGCAGTTCTTC	CASSLEGSSYNEQFF
TRBJ2-7	TRBD1	TRBV19	few	TGTGCCAGTAGTAAGTCAGGAGGACAGGTCCTTTACGAGCAGTACTTC	CASSKSGGQVLYEQYF
TRBJ1-2	NA	TRBV6-1	NA	TGTGCCAGCAGTGAAGTTCAGGATCGCTATGGCTACACCTTC	CASSEVQDRYGYTF
TRBJ2-5	TRBD2	TRBV19	NA	TGTGCCAGTAGTAAAGGTCGGACTAGCGGACAAGAGACCCAGTACTTC	CASSKGRTSGQETQYF
TRBJ1-3	TRBD1	TRBV30	NA	TGTGCCTGGAGTAGGGGGGGACAGGGCTTCTCTGGAAACACCATATATTTT	CAWSRGGQGFSGNTIYF